The 18 T cell receptor beta chains presented below share a single source sample, sequenced in a study of shared clonotypes between healthy human individuals. Generated by immunoSEQ multiplex PCR, the TCRdb table keeps only in-frame clones and is missing some. Of approximately 2.5 million clones listed, 93% are singletons. Source material: naive CD4+ T cells from PBMCs. The subset here: CD45RA+ positively selected. These receptors all come from a man aged 18 to 29 in good health. Some clones in this sample may be carry-over from other donors' samples.

The J gene is TRBJ2-1, the V gene TRBV27, with D perhaps TRBD1 or TRBD2 (6 bases each). The CDR3 covers 15 residues. Trimming stripped 3 bases from V and 7 bases from J, with 16 bases between. Germline V gene sequence: CDR1 MNHEY, CDR2 SMNVEV (reference sequence). The CDR3 nucleotides read TGTGCCAGCAGTTTGTCACAGGGAGGTTTGAATGAGCAGTTCTTC. Translated: CASSLSQGGLNEQFF.

This clone has only one observation. The same CDR3 arises from other DNA sequences in this sample as well. The gene calls are TRBV27 and TRBJ2-7; D may be TRBD1 or TRBD2 (6 bases each). The CDR3 is 16 amino acids. The V end was cut by 5 bases, the J end by 5 bases, with 22 bases between. Per germline, CDR1 MNHEY and CDR2 SMNVEV (reference sequence). CDR3 in amino acids: CASSHAGQIAGHEQYF. For the CDR3, the DNA is TGTGCCAGCAGTCACGCGGGACAAATAGCTGGTCACGAGCAGTACTTC.

The chain links TRBV6-5 to TRBJ2-7; 9 nucleotides line up with TRBD1. Germline CDR1 and CDR2: MNHEY and SVGAGI. The V segment lost 6 bases and the J segment 6 bases; nucleotides outside the gene matches: 12. The CDR3 runs to 15 residues. Here the CDR3 reads CASSITGGNRAEQYF. For the CDR3, the DNA is TGTGCCAGCAGCATCACAGGGGGCAATCGGGCCGAGCAGTACTTC.

The chain has TRBV7-9 and TRBJ2-1; 10 positions agree with TRBD1. CDR1 and CDR2 from the germline V gene are SEHNR and FQNEAQ (reference sequence). Unmatched junction bases numbered 2, after V lost 3 bases and J lost 3 bases. The CDR3 has 15 residues. CDR3 coding DNA: TGTGCCAGCAGCTTCGGACAGGGGGTCTACAATGAGCAGTTCTTC. Amino acids: CASSFGQGVYNEQFF.

The genes are TRBV19 and TRBJ1-4; D is unresolved. The germline gives CDR1 LNHDA, CDR2 SQIVND (reference sequence). Deletions cut 10 bases from V and 4 bases from J, with 19 bases between. The CDR3 has 15 amino acids. The CDR3 is CATSRTGSNNEKLFF. CDR3 DNA: TGTGCCACGAGTAGAACCGGGTCCAATAATGAAAAACTGTTTTTT.

The chain joins TRBV7-2 to TRBJ2-5, with D uncertain. Germline lookup yields CDR1 SGHTA and CDR2 FQGNSA. CDR3 size: 14 residues. Trimming took 3 bases from V and 1 from J, leaving 9 bases between them. The chain's CDR3 is CASSFIQIQETQYF. The CDR3 DNA sequence: TGTGCCAGCAGCTTCATCCAGATCCAAGAGACCCAGTACTTC. The variable domain in full, completed from reference TRBV7-2 and TRBJ2-5, reads GAGVSQSPSNKVTEKGKDVELRCDPISGHTALYWYRQSLGQGLEFLIYFQGNSAPDKSGLPSDRFSAERTGGSVSTLTIQRTQQEDSAVYLCASSFIQIQETQYFGPGTRLLVL.

The chain joins TRBV5-1 to TRBJ2-7; possible D gene TRBD2, 5 bases. CDR3 length: 14 residues. CDR1 is SGHRS and CDR2 is YFSETQ in the germline V gene. V was trimmed by 4 bases and J by 3 bases, leaving 14 bases between them. Here the CDR3 DNA reads TGCGCCAGCAGCGGAACCGGGATACTCTACGAGCAGTACTTC. Translation: CASSGTGILYEQYF.

J is TRBJ1-1 and V is TRBV28, with 10 bases identical to TRBD1. CDR1 and CDR2 from the germline V gene are MDHEN and SYDVKM. V lost 3 bases and J lost 11; bases outside the gene matches: 12. The CDR3 has 15 residues. The CDR3 reads CASSFPGQGFPRAFF. The CDR3 DNA reads TGTGCCAGCAGTTTCCCGGGACAGGGGTTTCCGAGGGCTTTCTTT. The full variable domain, rest sourced from reference TRBV28 and TRBJ1-1, is DVKVTQSSRYLVKRTGEKVFLECVQDMDHENMFWYRQDPGLGLRLIYFSYDVKMKEKGDIPEGYSVSREKKERFSLILESASTNQTSMYLCASSFPGQGFPRAFFGQGTRLTVV.

The chain links TRBV19 to TRBJ2-1; 9 nucleotides align to TRBD2. From germline, CDR1 is LNHDA and CDR2 SQIVND (reference sequence). The CDR3 consists of 16 residues. The ends lost 6 bases at V and 2 bases at J; junction bases unmatched: 8. The CDR3 sequence: CASSWTSVTPYNEQFF. Here the CDR3 DNA reads TGTGCCAGTAGCTGGACTAGCGTGACTCCCTACAATGAGCAGTTCTTC. Drawing the rest from reference TRBV19 and TRBJ2-1, the complete variable domain is DGGITQSPKYLFRKEGQNVTLSCEQNLNHDAMYWYRQDPGQGLRLIYYSQIVNDFQKGDIAEGYSVSREKKESFPLTVTSAQKNPTAFYLCASSWTSVTPYNEQFFGPGTRLTVL.

The chain carries TRBV5-1 and TRBJ2-2, with no clear D. Per the germline V gene, CDR1 is SGHRS and CDR2 is YFSETQ. The V and J ends lost 3 bases and 0 bases respectively, with 18 bases between them. CDR3 length: 18 residues. The CDR3 here is CASSSTRTAPTNTGELFF. DNA for the CDR3: TGCGCCAGCAGCTCGACACGTACAGCACCAACGAACACCGGGGAGCTGTTTTTT.

This sequence joins TRBV2 and TRBJ2-6; unclear D gene. V dropped 4 bases and J dropped 9 bases, with 13 bases sitting between them. The CDR3 sequence is 14 residues long. CDR1 is SNHLY and CDR2 is FYNNEI in the germline V gene. CDR3 coding DNA: TGTGCCAGCAGTGTTGCCACTTGGTACAACGTCCTGACTTTC. Protein product: CASSVATWYNVLTF.

This sequence joins TRBV18 and TRBJ2-3; D remains unclear. Germline CDR1 KGHSH, CDR2 LQKENI. The CDR3 is 16 residues long. The V end was cut by 0 bases, the J end by 5 bases, with 15 bases between. CDR3: CASSPPGSYEGDTQYF. CDR3 coding DNA: TGTGCCAGCTCACCACCGGGGTCTTACGAAGGAGATACGCAGTATTTT. The full variable domain, completed using reference TRBV18 and TRBJ2-3, is NAGVMQNPRHLVRRRGQEARLRCSPMKGHSHVYWYRQLPEEGLKFMVYLQKENIIDESGMPKERFSAEFPKEGPSILRIQQVVRGDSAAYFCASSPPGSYEGDTQYFGPGTRLTVL.

This rearrangement joins TRBV18 to TRBJ1-2, with a tentative D call TRBD1 (5 bases). The CDR3 runs to 17 residues. V was trimmed by 3 bases and J by 3 bases, leaving 20 bases between them. The V gene's germline CDR1 is KGHSH and CDR2 LQKENI. CDR3 sequence (DNA): TGTGCCAGCTCACCCTCCCGGCAGGGCGATTGGGACTATGGCTACACCTTC. As protein: CASSPSRQGDWDYGYTF.

The V gene is TRBV5-1, the J gene TRBJ2-2; tentative D call: TRBD1 (5 bases). V lost 1 base and J lost 4, with 11 bases in between. The CDR3 contains 15 residues. Germline CDR1 is SGHRS and CDR2 is YFSETQ. CDR3 sequence (DNA): TGCGCCAGCAGCTTGTTGCCGACAGTCACCGGGGAGCTGTTTTTT. This codes for CASSLLPTVTGELFF.

This clone has just one count. The chain is built from TRBV27 and TRBJ2-7, with D unclear. Germline loops: CDR1 MNHEY, CDR2 SMNVEV (reference sequence). The CDR3 is made up of 9 amino acids. V was pared by 9 bases and J by 3 bases, with 3 bases between. The CDR3 sequence: CASFYEQYF. In DNA, the CDR3 is TGTGCCAGTTTCTACGAGCAGTACTTC.

This clone appeared a single time. V usage is TRBV9 and J usage is TRBJ2-2; maybe TRBD1 (5 bases). This CDR3 is 14 amino acids long. The germline gives CDR1 SGDLS, CDR2 YYNGEE. V lost 5 bases and J 2 bases, leaving 10 bases between the germline ends. CDR3 in amino acids: CASSQTVNTGELFF. The CDR3 DNA follows: TGTGCCAGCAGTCAGACAGTAAACACCGGGGAGCTGTTTTTT.

The chain carries TRBV28 and TRBJ2-1; 10 bases agree with TRBD1. The ends lost 6 bases at V and 2 bases at J; junction bases unmatched: 4. CDR1 and CDR2 from the germline V gene are MDHEN and SYDVKM. This CDR3 is built from 15 residues. Here the CDR3 reads CASSSTGGPYNEQFF. CDR3 DNA sequence: TGTGCCAGCAGCTCGACAGGGGGCCCCTACAATGAGCAGTTCTTC.

This chain links TRBV28 with TRBJ2-1, with a tentative D call TRBD2 (6 bases). Germline-derived CDR1 and CDR2 are MDHEN and SYDVKM. The CDR3 totals 16 residues. Trimming pared 5 bases from V and 5 bases from J, leaving 19 bases between. The CDR3 region is CASSEEVKRVHNEQFF. The CDR3 nucleotides are TGTGCCAGCAGTGAGGAAGTCAAGCGGGTCCACAATGAGCAGTTCTTC.